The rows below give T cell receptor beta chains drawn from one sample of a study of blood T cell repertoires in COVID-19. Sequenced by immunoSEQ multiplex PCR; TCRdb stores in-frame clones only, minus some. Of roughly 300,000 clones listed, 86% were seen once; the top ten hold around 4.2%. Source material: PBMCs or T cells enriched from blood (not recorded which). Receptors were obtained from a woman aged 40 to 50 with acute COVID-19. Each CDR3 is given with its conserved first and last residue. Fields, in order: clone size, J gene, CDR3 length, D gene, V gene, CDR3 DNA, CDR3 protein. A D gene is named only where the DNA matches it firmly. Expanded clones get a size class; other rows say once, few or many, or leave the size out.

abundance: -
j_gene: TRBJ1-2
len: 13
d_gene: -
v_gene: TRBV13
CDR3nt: TGTGCCAGCAGCTTAGTCCCCCGGGATGGCTACACCTTC
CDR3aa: CASSLVPRDGYTF

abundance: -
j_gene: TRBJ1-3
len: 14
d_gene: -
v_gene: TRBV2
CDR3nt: TGTGCCAGCAGTGAATCCAGGGCTGGAAACACCATATATTTT
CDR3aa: CASSESRAGNTIYF

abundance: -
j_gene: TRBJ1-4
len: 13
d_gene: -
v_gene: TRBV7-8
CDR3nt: TGTGCCAGCTCCACAGCTCACAGGGAAAAACTGTTTTTT
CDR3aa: CASSTAHREKLFF

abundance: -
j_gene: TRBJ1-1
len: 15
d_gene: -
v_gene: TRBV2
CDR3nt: TGTGCCAGCAGTGAGGGTAGGGGATTGAACACTGAAGCTTTCTTT
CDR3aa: CASSEGRGLNTEAFF

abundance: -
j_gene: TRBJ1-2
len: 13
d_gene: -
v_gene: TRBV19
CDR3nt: TGTGCCAGTAGTATAGGACTTAACTATGGCTACACCTTC
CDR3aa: CASSIGLNYGYTF

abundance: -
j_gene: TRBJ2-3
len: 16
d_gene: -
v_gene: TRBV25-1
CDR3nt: TGTGCCAGCAGTCCCCACTGGCGGGGAAACACAGATACGCAGTATTTT
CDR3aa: CASSPHWRGNTDTQYF

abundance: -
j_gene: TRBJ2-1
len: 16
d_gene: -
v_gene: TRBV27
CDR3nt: TGTGCCAGCAGTTATGAAACTGTAAGCTCCTACAATGAGCAGTTCTTC
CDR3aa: CASSYETVSSYNEQFF

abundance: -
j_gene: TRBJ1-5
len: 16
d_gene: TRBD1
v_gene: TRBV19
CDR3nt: TGTGCCAGTTCAACAGGGGGCTCAGCAAGCAATCAGCCCCAGCATTTT
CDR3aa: CASSTGGSASNQPQHF

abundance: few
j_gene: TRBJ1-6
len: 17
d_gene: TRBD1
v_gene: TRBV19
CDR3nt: TGTGCCAGTAGAACAACAGGGGGCGCCTCCTATAATTCACCCCTCCACTTT
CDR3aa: CASRTTGGASYNSPLHF

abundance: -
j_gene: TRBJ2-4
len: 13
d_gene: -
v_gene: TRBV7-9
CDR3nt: TGTGCCGCCGGAGGGCGCGGGAAAAACATTCAGTACTTC
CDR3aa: CAAGGRGKNIQYF

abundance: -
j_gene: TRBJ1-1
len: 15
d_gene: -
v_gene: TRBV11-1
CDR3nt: TGTGCCAGCAGCCAACGGGATACCCCATCTGGTGAAGCTTTCTTT
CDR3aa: CASSQRDTPSGEAFF

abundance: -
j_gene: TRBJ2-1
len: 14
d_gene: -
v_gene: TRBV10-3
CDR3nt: TGTGCCATCATGGAAGACAACAGTGTCTATGAGCAGTTCTTC
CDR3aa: CAIMEDNSVYEQFF

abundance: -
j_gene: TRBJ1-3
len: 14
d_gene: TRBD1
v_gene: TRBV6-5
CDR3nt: TGTGCCAGTCACAACAGGGGCCCTGGAAACACCATATATTTT
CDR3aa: CASHNRGPGNTIYF

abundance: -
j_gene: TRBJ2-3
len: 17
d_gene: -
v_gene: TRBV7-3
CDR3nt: TGTGCCAGCAGCTACCTAGCTGGTGGGAGAGGCACAGATACGCAGTATTTT
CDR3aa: CASSYLAGGRGTDTQYF

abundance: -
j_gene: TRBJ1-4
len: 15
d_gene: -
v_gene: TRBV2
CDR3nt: TGTGCCAGCAGCTTGAATGACAAAGCAAATGAAAAACTGTTTTTT
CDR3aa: CASSLNDKANEKLFF

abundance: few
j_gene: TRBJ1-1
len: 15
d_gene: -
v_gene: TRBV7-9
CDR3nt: TGTGCCAGCAGCTACCTTGGACAAGAGAACACTGAAGCTTTCTTT
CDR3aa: CASSYLGQENTEAFF

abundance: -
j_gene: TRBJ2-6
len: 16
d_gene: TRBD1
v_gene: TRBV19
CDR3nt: TGTGCCAGTAGTATGGTCAGGGGGACTGGGGCCAACGTCCTGACTTTC
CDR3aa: CASSMVRGTGANVLTF

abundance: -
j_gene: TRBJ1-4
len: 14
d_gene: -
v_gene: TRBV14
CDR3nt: TGTGCCAGCAGCCCCGGTCTGCCCCCTGAAAAACTGTTTTTT
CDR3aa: CASSPGLPPEKLFF

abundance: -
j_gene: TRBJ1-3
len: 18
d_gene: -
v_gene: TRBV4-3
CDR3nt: TGCGCCAGCAGCCAACTCCCAACTGGACAGATCTCTGGAAACACCATATATTTT
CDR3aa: CASSQLPTGQISGNTIYF

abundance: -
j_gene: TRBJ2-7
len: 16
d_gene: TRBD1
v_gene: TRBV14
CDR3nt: TGTGCCAGCAGCCAAGAAAGGACAGGTTCGTCCTACGAGCAGTACTTC
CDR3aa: CASSQERTGSSYEQYF

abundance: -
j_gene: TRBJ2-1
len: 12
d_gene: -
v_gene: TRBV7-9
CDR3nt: TGTGCCAGCAGCTCATCAACAGGGCCGGGGTTCTTC
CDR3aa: CASSSSTGPGFF

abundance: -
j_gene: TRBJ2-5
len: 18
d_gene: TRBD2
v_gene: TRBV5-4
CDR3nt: TGTGCCAGCAGCTTGGTTCCTAGCGGGGGGGCGTCACGGGAGACCCAGTACTTC
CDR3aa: CASSLVPSGGASRETQYF

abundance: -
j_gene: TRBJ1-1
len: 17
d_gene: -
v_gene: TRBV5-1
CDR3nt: TGCGCCAGCTCTTCAGGACAGTTAAACGCATTGAACACTGAAGCTTTCTTT
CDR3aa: CASSSGQLNALNTEAFF

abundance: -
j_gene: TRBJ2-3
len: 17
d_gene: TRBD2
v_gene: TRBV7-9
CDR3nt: TGTGCCAGCAGCTTAGCGGGGACTAGCGGGGTCGCAGATACGCAGTATTTT
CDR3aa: CASSLAGTSGVADTQYF

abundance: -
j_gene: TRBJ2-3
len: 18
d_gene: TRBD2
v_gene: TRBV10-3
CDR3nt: TGTGCCATCAGTGAGTCCCTCCCAACCTCTAGCGGGGAAGATACGCAGTATTTT
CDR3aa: CAISESLPTSSGEDTQYF

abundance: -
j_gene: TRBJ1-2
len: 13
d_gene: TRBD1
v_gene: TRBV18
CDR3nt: TGTGCCAGCTCACCGGACAGGGCCTATGGCTACACCTTC
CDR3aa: CASSPDRAYGYTF

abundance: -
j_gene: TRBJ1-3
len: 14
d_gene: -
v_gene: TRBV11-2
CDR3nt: TGTGCCAGCAGCTTGGGCCTCTCGGGAAACACCATATATTTT
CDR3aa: CASSLGLSGNTIYF

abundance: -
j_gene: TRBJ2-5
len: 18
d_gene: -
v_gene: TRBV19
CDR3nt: TGTGCCAGTAGTAGCCCCCCGGGGGTCCCAGGAGGATTAGAGACCCAGTACTTC
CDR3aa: CASSSPPGVPGGLETQYF

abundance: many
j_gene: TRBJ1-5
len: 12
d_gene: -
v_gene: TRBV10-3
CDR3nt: TGTGCCATCAGTGAGCCGAATCAGCCCCAGCATTTT
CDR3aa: CAISEPNQPQHF

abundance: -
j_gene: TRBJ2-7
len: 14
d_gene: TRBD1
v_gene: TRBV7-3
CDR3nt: TGTGCCAGCAGCTCCGGGACAGGGGCCGTCGAGCAGTACTTC
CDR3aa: CASSSGTGAVEQYF

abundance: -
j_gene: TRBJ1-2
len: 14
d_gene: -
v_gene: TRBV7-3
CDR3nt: TGTGCCAGCAGCTTAGGGCAGGGGAGCTATGGCTACACCTTC
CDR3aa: CASSLGQGSYGYTF

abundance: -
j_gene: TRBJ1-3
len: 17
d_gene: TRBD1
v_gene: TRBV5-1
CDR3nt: TGCGCCAGCAGCTTCACGGGACAGCGAGACTCTGGAAACACCATATATTTT
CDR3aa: CASSFTGQRDSGNTIYF

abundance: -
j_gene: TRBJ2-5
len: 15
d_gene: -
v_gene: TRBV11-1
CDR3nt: TGTGCCAGCAGCTTAGTGGGGCAGGGTGTAGAGACCCAGTACTTC
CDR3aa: CASSLVGQGVETQYF

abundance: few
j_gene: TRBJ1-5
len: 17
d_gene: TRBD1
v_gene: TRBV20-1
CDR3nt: TGCAGTGCTAGTAGGGGGTCGCTAGGACAGGGGAATCAGCCCCAGCATTTT
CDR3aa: CSASRGSLGQGNQPQHF

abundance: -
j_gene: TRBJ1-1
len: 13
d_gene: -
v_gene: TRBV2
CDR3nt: TGTGCCAGCAATGCGGAGTGGAACACTGAAGCTTTCTTT
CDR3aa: CASNAEWNTEAFF

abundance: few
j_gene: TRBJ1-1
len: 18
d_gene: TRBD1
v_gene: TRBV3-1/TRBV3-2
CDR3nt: TGTGCCAGCAGCTCCCCCTCCGGGACAGGGGGTGGGAACACTGAAGCTTTCTTT
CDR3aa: CASSSPSGTGGGNTEAFF

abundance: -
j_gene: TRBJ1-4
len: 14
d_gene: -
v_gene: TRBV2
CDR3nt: TGTGCCAGCAGTGGTTATGGAGATAATGAAAAACTGTTTTTT
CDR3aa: CASSGYGDNEKLFF

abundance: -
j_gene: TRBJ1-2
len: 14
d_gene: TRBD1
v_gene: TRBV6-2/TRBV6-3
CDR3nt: TGTGCCAGCAGTTACCCGGACAGGTCTGATGGCTACACCTTC
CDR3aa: CASSYPDRSDGYTF

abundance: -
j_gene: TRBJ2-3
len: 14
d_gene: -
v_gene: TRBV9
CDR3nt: TGTGCCAGCAGCGTAGACGCTAGCGTCGATACGCAGTATTTT
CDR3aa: CASSVDASVDTQYF

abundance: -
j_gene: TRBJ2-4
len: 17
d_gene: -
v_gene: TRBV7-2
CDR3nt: TGTGCCAGCAGCCTGAAGTTGGGCGACGGGAGTGAAAACATTCAGTACTTC
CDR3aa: CASSLKLGDGSENIQYF

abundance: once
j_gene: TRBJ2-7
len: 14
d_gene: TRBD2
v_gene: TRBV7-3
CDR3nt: TGTGCCAGCAGTACCGGGACTAGTTTAAGCGAGCAGTACTTC
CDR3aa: CASSTGTSLSEQYF

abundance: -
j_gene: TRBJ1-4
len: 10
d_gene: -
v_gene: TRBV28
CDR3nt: TGTGCCAGCAGTGGGACTCGACTGTTTTTT
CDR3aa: CASSGTRLFF

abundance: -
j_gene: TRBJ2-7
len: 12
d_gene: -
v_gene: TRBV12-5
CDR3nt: TGTGCTAGTGGTTTGGTTCCGATCGAGTTCGTCTTC
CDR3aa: CASGLVPIEFVF

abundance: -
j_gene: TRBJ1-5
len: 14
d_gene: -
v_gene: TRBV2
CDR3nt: TGTGCCAGCAGTGAATTCAGTAGCAATCAGCCCCAGCATTTT
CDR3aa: CASSEFSSNQPQHF

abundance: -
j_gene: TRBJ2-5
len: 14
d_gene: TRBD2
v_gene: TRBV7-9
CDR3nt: TGTGCGGGATCTAGCGGGAGGAACCAAGAGACCCAGTACTTC
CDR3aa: CAGSSGRNQETQYF